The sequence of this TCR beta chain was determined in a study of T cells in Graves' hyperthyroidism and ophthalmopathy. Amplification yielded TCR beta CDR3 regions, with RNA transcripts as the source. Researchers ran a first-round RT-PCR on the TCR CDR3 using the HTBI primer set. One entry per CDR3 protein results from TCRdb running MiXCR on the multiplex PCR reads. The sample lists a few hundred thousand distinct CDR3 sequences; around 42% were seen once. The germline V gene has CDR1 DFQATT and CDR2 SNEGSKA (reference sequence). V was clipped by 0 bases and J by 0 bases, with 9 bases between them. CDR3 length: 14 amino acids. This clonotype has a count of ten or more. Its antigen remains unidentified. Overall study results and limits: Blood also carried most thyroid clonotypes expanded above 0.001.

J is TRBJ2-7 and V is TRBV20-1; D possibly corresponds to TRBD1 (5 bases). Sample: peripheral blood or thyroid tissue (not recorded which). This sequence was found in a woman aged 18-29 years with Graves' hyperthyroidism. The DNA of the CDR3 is TGCAGTGCTAGAGATCGACAGAGCTCCTACGAGCAGTACTTC. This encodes CSARDRQSSYEQYF.